The 21 T cell receptor beta chains below come from one sample, sequenced in a study of blood T cell repertoires in COVID-19. Sequenced by immunoSEQ multiplex PCR; TCRdb stores in-frame clones only, minus some. This sample has roughly 140,000 clones, with 85% to 90% found just once. The sample consisted of peripheral blood. Every receptor here comes from a woman in her fifties or sixties with active COVID-19.

CDR3 in amino acids: CASSSIAGGQETQYF. CDR3 nucleotides: TGCGCCAGCAGCAGTATAGCGGGAGGTCAAGAGACCCAGTACTTC. The chain employs TRBV5-1 and TRBJ2-5; 10 nucleotides match TRBD2. In germline, CDR1 is SGHRS, CDR2 YFSETQ. The CDR3 runs 15 residues. The V and J ends lost 4 bases and 2 bases, in that order; junction bases with no gene match: 5.

This clone was seen only a few times. The rearrangement links TRBV29-1 to TRBJ1-2; 7 bases align to TRBD1. Germline values: CDR1 SQVTM, CDR2 ANQGSEA. The ends lost 6 bases at V and 3 bases at J; junction bases unmatched: 4. This CDR3 is 12 amino acids long. CDR3 sequence: CSVNRGDYGYTF. The CDR3 DNA is TGCAGCGTAAACAGGGGCGACTATGGCTACACCTTC.

The V call is TRBV27, the J call TRBJ2-7; 8 bases fit TRBD2. Germline lookup yields CDR1 MNHEY and CDR2 SMNVEV (reference sequence). J gave up 2 bases and V 7 bases, and 4 bases lay outside the gene matches. The CDR3 sequence is 13 residues long. The CDR3 DNA reads as TGTGCCAGCAACGGGGGGGTACCCTACGAGCAGTACTTC. Translated, it gives CASNGGVPYEQYF.

The chain links TRBV5-4 to TRBJ2-7, with D hard to call. The V gene's germline CDR1 is SGHNT and CDR2 YYREEE (reference sequence). This CDR3 contains 14 residues. V was cut by 1 base and J by 4 bases, with 12 bases left in between. The CDR3 loop is CASSLYGLEYEQYF. The CDR3 coding sequence is TGTGCCAGCAGCTTGTACGGGTTGGAGTACGAGCAGTACTTC.

The chain uses TRBV2 and TRBJ2-1; 11 nucleotides agree with TRBD1. This CDR3 is built from 14 residues. CDR1 and CDR2 (germline): SNHLY, FYNNEI. The junction had 5 bases not matched to a gene; V was cut back by 5 bases and J by 8 bases. Here the CDR3 reads CASSQGQGGYEQFF. CDR3 DNA: TGTGCCAGCAGTCAGGGACAGGGGGGATATGAGCAGTTCTTC.

This clone was recorded only once. This chain links TRBV10-1 with TRBJ1-6; D is unresolved. The V end was cut by 5 bases, the J end by 1 base, with 18 bases between. This CDR3 contains 18 residues. CDR1 WNHNN and CDR2 SYGVQD come from the germline V gene (reference sequence). The CDR3: CASSRENTKRSYNSPLHF. CDR3 nucleotide sequence: TGCGCCAGCAGTCGAGAAAACACCAAGCGGTCCTATAATTCACCCCTCCACTTT.

The chain uses TRBV6-2 or TRBV6-3 and TRBJ2-1; TRBD1 matches at 11 bases. After removal of 2 bases from V and 5 bases from J, the junction contained 11 bases not matched to a gene. In germline, CDR1 is MNHEY, CDR2 SVGEGT. The CDR3 is 18 residues long. CDR3: CASSYGWTGGVRHNEQFF. The CDR3 region has the DNA TGTGCCAGCAGTTACGGCTGGACAGGGGGCGTCCGGCACAATGAGCAGTTCTTC.

The chain joins TRBV9 to TRBJ2-7; TRBD2 aligns across 10 bases. J was trimmed by 2 bases and V by 3 bases; bases with no gene match: 8. CDR3 length equals 16 residues. Germline V CDR1 and CDR2: SGDLS, YYNGEE. The CDR3 DNA sequence: TGTGCCAGCAGCGGACCCGGGACTAGCGCGCCCTACGAGCAGTACTTC. Translating gives CASSGPGTSAPYEQYF.

The chain joins TRBV10-3 to TRBJ2-4, with 12 bases fitting TRBD2. Germline lookup yields CDR1 ENHRY and CDR2 SYGVKD. The V segment lost 3 bases and the J segment 7 bases; nucleotides outside the gene matches: 7. CDR3 length: 16 residues. The CDR3 region is CAISEETSGSANIQYF. CDR3 in DNA: TGTGCCATCAGTGAAGAGACTAGCGGGAGTGCGAACATTCAGTACTTC.

The rearrangement links TRBV28 to TRBJ2-4; 7 nucleotides line up with TRBD1. This CDR3 is 16 amino acids long. Germline-derived CDR1 and CDR2 are MDHEN and SYDVKM. V was clipped by 6 bases and J by 0 bases; unmatched bases: 8. This CDR3 reads CASRRTGVRAKNIQYF. CDR3 sequence (DNA): TGTGCCAGCAGGCGTACAGGGGTAAGAGCCAAAAACATTCAGTACTTC.

The chain carries TRBV6-2 or TRBV6-3 and TRBJ2-2, with D perhaps matching TRBD2 (5 bases). Germline CDR1 MNHEY, CDR2 SVGEGT. V lost 6 bases, J lost 1 base, and 21 bases lay in between. This CDR3 region has 18 residues. The CDR3 region has the DNA TGTGCCAGCAGCCCGTCAGTCGCGGGTACGAAGAACACCGGGGAGCTGTTTTTT. The encoded protein is CASSPSVAGTKNTGELFF.

V is TRBV15 and J is TRBJ2-3; D gene uncertain. CDR3 length: 15 residues. The V gene lost 1 base and the J gene lost 0 bases, with 8 bases spanning the gap. Germline CDR1 LNHNV, CDR2 YYDKDF (reference sequence). Here the CDR3 DNA reads TGTGCCACCAGCAGAGCACTTACTAGCACAGATACGCAGTATTTT. Its translation is CATSRALTSTDTQYF.

V usage is TRBV4-1 and J usage is TRBJ2-1; 10 nucleotides align to TRBD2. The CDR3 is 15 residues long. Looked up from germline, CDR1 is MGHRA and CDR2 is YSYEKL. With V trimmed by 0 bases and J by 8 bases, 4 bases remained unmatched. The CDR3 nucleotides read TGCGCCAGCAGCCAAGAGCTACTAGCGGGATATGAGCAGTTCTTC. It is translated as CASSQELLAGYEQFF.

CDR3 DNA: TGTGCCACCAGCAGAGTGGCCCTTGGCGAGACCCAGTACTTC. This codes for CATSRVALGETQYF. This chain connects TRBV15 to TRBJ2-5; D is unclear. The germline V gene encodes CDR1 LNHNV and CDR2 YYDKDF (reference sequence). The V gene lost 1 base and the J gene lost 5 bases, with 11 bases spanning the gap. CDR3 length: 14 residues.

The chain links TRBV6-5 to TRBJ2-1; 7 nucleotides line up with TRBD2. J was trimmed by 4 bases and V by 0 bases; bases with no gene match: 6. CDR3 length equals 16 residues. CDR1 and CDR2 (germline): MNHEY, SVGAGI. DNA for the CDR3: TGTGCCAGCAGTTACTCCAGCGGGAACCTTTACAATGAGCAGTTCTTC. Residues: CASSYSSGNLYNEQFF.

The V gene is TRBV4-1, the J gene TRBJ2-7; D may be TRBD1 (5 bases). The CDR3 is 15 residues long. V lost 1 base to trimming and J lost 2 bases, with 12 bases between them. Germline CDR1 MGHRA, CDR2 YSYEKL. In DNA, the CDR3 is TGCGCCAGCAGCCAAGTAAGTCAGGGTGCCTACGAGCAGTACTTC. It translates to CASSQVSQGAYEQYF.

The V call is TRBV6-5, the J call TRBJ2-3, with a tentative D call TRBD1 (6 bases). The CDR3 length is 14 residues. From germline, CDR1 is MNHEY and CDR2 SVGAGI. V lost 5 bases to trimming and J lost 5 bases, with 14 bases between them. This CDR3 reads CASSLTPGVDTQYF. The DNA for the CDR3 is TGTGCCAGCAGTCTCACCCCAGGGGTAGATACGCAGTATTTT.

This clone was detected once. This chain connects TRBV5-8 to TRBJ2-5; D gene ambiguous. V shed 4 bases and J shed 2 bases, with 21 bases lying between them. The CDR3 spans 17 residues. CDR1 is SGHTS, CDR2 YDEGEE, per germline. In DNA form, the CDR3 reads TGTGCCAGCAGCCTCCCCATCCGCCTCGCAGGTCAAGAGACCCAGTACTTC. Its protein is CASSLPIRLAGQETQYF.

The chain carries TRBV5-1 and TRBJ2-1; 13 positions agree with TRBD2. The junction had 6 bases not matched to a gene; V was cut back by 3 bases and J by 6 bases. This CDR3 spans 16 amino acids. Germline CDR1 is SGHRS and CDR2 is YFSETQ. The CDR3 DNA is TGCGCCAGCAGCTCAAGGGGACTAGCGGGATTCAATGAGCAGTTCTTC. This translates into CASSSRGLAGFNEQFF.

In its sample, this clone was seen once. The chain carries TRBV20-1 and TRBJ2-1; 10 bases align to TRBD2. Germline V gene sequence: CDR1 DFQATT, CDR2 SNEGSKA (reference sequence). The V and J ends lost 3 bases and 9 bases, in that order; junction bases with no gene match: 14. The CDR3 totals 16 residues. The CDR3 DNA reads as TGCAGTGCTAGTTTAGCGGGAGGCCGTCAGGGGGGTGAGCAGTTCTTC. Amino acids: CSASLAGGRQGGEQFF.

J is TRBJ2-5 and V is TRBV10-3; 8 bases align to TRBD1. Germline V gene data show CDR1 as ENHRY and CDR2 as SYGVKD. V lost 5 bases to trimming and J lost 1 base; unmatched junction nucleotides: 3. The CDR3 sequence is 14 residues long. CDR3 in DNA: TGTGCCATCAGTTCGGGACAGGTCCAAGAGACCCAGTACTTC. Protein product: CAISSGQVQETQYF.